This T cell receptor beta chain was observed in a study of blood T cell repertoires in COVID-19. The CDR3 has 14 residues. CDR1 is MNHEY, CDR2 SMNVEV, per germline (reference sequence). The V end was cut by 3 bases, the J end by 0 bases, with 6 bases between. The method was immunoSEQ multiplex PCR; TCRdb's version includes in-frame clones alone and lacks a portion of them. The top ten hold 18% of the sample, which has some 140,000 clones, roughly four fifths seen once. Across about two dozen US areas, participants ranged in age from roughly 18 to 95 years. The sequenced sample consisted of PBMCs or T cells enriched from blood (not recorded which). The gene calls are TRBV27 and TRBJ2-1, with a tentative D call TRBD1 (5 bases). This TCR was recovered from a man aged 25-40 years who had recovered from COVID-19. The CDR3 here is CASSFQGSYNEQFF. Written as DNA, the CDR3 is TGTGCCAGCAGTTTTCAGGGCTCCTACAATGAGCAGTTCTTC.